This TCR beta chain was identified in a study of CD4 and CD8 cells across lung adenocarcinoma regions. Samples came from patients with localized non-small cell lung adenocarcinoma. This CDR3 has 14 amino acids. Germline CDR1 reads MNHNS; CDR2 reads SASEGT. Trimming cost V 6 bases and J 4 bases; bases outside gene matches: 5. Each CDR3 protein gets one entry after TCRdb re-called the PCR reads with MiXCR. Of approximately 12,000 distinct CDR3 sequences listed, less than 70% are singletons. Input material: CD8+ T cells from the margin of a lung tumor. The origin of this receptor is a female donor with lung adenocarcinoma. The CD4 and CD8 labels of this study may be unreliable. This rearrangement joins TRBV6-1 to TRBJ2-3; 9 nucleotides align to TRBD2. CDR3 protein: CASSLEREADTQYF. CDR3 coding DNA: TGTGCCAGCAGCCTCGAGCGGGAGGCAGATACGCAGTATTTT.